This T cell receptor (beta chain) was retrieved from a study of control samples from healthy donors and cancer patients. Clones were read by immunoSEQ multiplex PCR, and TCRdb kept only the in-frame ones, dropping some. The sample includes approximately 100,000 clones, around 89% of them seen just once. The CDR3 has 17 amino acids. In germline, CDR1 is SGHNT, CDR2 YYREEE (reference sequence). V was clipped by 3 bases and J by 0 bases; unmatched bases: 3. The gene calls are TRBV5-4 and TRBJ2-6; 10 positions agree with TRBD1. The sample was PBMCs. This TCR derives from a man in his sixties with lung cancer. This CDR3 is CASSSGTGDSGANVLTF. The DNA for the CDR3 is TGTGCCAGCAGCTCCGGGACAGGGGACTCTGGGGCCAACGTCCTGACTTTC.